This section outlines one T cell receptor (beta chain) sequence together with its context. Its antigen remains unidentified. This record comes from a study of shared clonotypes between healthy human individuals. Study overall: In total, the donors were two women and a few men aged 18 to 49. Study conclusions and caveats: Inspection by rarefaction showed sorted-subset sequencing to be incomplete despite large depth. When compared with the clonotypes that were shared by all four sorted-subset donors, the non-shared clonotypes turned out to have lower generation probabilities.

The data were produced by immunoSEQ multiplex PCR, yet TCRdb's version contains in-frame clones alone and is incomplete. Of about 1 million clones in the sample, roughly 80% were seen once. The healthy adult donors were HIV-negative and reported no recent acute infections or vaccinations. The receptor was derived from a man in his late teens or twenties in good health. Sequences were obtained from memory CD4+ T cells sorted from blood. Stated subset: CD45RA-negative fraction.

CDR3 sequence reads: CASSLPAGDSYEQYF. In DNA form, the CDR3 reads TGTGCCAGCAGTTTACCAGCGGGGGATTCTTACGAGCAGTACTTC. This rearrangement joins TRBV28 to TRBJ2-7, with TRBD2 matching 8 bases. The CDR3 length is 15 residues. J was trimmed by 4 bases and V by 2 bases; bases with no gene match: 7. Germline CDR1 MDHEN, CDR2 SYDVKM.